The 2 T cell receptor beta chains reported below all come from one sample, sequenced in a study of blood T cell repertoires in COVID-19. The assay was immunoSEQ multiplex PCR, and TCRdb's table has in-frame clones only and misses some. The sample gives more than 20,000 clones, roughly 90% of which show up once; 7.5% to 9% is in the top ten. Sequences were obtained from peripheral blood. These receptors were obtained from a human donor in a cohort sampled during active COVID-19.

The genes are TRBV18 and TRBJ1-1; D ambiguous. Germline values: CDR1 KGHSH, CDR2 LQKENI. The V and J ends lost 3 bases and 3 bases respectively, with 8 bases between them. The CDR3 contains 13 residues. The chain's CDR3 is CASSPRLDTEAFF. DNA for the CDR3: TGTGCCAGCTCACCGCGGTTGGACACTGAAGCTTTCTTT.

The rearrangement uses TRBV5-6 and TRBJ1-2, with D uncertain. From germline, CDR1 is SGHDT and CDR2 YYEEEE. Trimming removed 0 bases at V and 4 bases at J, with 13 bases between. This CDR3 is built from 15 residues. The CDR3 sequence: CASSLVSGSSYGYTF. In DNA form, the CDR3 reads TGTGCCAGCAGCTTGGTTAGCGGCAGTAGCTATGGCTACACCTTC. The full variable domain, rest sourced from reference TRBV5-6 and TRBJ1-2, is DAGVTQSPTHLIKTRGQQVTLRCSPKSGHDTVSWYQQALGQGPQFIFQYYEEEERQRGNFPDRFSGHQFPNYSSELNVNALLLGDSALYLCASSLVSGSSYGYTFGSGTRLTVV.